This T cell receptor beta chain was sequenced in a study of T cells expressing NK-cell markers. Germline V CDR1 and CDR2: LGHDT, YNNKEL (reference sequence). The CDR3 spans 12 residues. TCRdb reanalyzed the 5' RACE reads, giving one entry per CDR3 protein sequence and no DNA. This repertoire includes about 170,000 distinct CDR3 sequences. The sequence was obtained from a man between 18 and 69 years old in good health. The rearrangement uses TRBV3-1 and TRBJ2-7; TCRdb's D call, TRBD1, is unchecked because there is no DNA. Specimen: blood T cells: a sorted CD56 or NKG2C T cell subset, CD4+ or CD8+ T cells, or bulk PBMC T cells (not recorded which). The CDR3: CASSQLGAEQYF.